This T cell receptor beta chain comes out of a study of T cells in localized non-small cell lung cancer. The CDR3 covers 18 residues. Germline V gene sequence: CDR1 SGDLS, CDR2 YYNGEE. The ends lost 0 bases at V and 5 bases at J; junction bases unmatched: 10. Clones were sequenced by immunoSEQ multiplex PCR, and TCRdb holds only the in-frame ones, with some missing. The sample includes over 8,500 clones, about four fifths of them seen just once. The origin of this receptor is a female donor aged 60 or older with stage II lung adenocarcinoma. The chain uses TRBV9 and TRBJ2-1; TRBD2 agrees at 11 bases. The sample was peripheral blood mononuclear cells, taken before any cancer treatment. DNA of the CDR3: TGTGCCAGCAGCGTAGCGGTTAGCGGGGGGGCTGGGGACAATGAGCAGTTCTTC. Protein product: CASSVAVSGGAGDNEQFF.